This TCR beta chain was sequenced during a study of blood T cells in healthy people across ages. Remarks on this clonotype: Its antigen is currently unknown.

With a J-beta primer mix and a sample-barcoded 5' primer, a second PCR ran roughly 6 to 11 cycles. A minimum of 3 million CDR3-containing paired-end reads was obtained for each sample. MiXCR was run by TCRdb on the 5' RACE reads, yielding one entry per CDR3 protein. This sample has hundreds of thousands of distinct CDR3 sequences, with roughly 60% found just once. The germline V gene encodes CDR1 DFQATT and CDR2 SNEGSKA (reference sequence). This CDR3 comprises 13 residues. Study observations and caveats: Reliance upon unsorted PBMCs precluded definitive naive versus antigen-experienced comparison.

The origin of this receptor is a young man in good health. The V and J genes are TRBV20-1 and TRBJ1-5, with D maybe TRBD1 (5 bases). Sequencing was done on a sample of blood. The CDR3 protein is CSQGRGGNQPQHF. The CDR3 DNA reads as TGCAGCCAGGGACGGGGGGGAAATCAGCCCCAGCATTTT.